This T cell receptor (beta chain) was identified during a study of shared clonotypes between healthy human individuals. Germline CDR1 SNHLY, CDR2 FYNNEI. This CDR3 has 16 amino acids. J gave up 8 bases and V 6 bases, and 12 bases lay outside the gene matches. Study-wide results and limits: Several donors held approximately 5% of naive CD4 clonotypes in common.

TCRdb's table, derived via immunoSEQ multiplex PCR, lists solely in-frame clones and lacks some. The profile shows a few hundred thousand clones, 60% to 80% of them singletons. Donors comprised only Caucasian adults living in Nashville, Tennessee. Details on this clone: The target antigen is unknown.

The chain has TRBV2 and TRBJ1-4, with TRBD1 matching 10 bases. The source of this sequence is a young man in good health. The sequenced sample consisted of memory CD4+ T cells sorted from blood. Subset specified: CD45RA-negative fraction. The CDR3, as DNA: TGTGCCAGCAGGAAAAAGGGGACAGGGGCGCGGGAAAAACTGTTTTTT. Protein: CASRKKGTGAREKLFF.